This T cell receptor beta chain was captured in a study of CD8 T cells in Susac syndrome. J lost 4 bases, V lost 9 bases, and 6 bases had no gene match. The CDR3 runs 13 residues. Germline CDR1 reads LNHDA; CDR2 reads SQIVND (reference sequence). RNA, at about 0.45 to 1 ug, was reverse transcribed with random hexamers. TCRdb re-called the immunoSEQ multiplex PCR reads with MiXCR, one entry per CDR3 protein. The table has some 100,000 distinct CDR3 sequences, around 96% seen once. This clonotype was counted a single time. The chain is built from TRBV19 and TRBJ1-5, with 7 bases identical to TRBD1. The sample comprised CD8+ T cells from PBMCs. The TCR comes from a human donor with Susac syndrome. DNA of the CDR3: TGTGCCAGCCAAGTGACAGGGAATCAGCCCCAGCATTTT. Translation: CASQVTGNQPQHF. Based on the CDR3 plus reference TRBV19 and TRBJ1-5, the full variable domain is DGGITQSPKYLFRKEGQNVTLSCEQNLNHDAMYWYRQDPGQGLRLIYYSQIVNDFQKGDIAEGYSVSREKKESFPLTVTSAQKNPTAFYLCASQVTGNQPQHFGDGTRLSIL.